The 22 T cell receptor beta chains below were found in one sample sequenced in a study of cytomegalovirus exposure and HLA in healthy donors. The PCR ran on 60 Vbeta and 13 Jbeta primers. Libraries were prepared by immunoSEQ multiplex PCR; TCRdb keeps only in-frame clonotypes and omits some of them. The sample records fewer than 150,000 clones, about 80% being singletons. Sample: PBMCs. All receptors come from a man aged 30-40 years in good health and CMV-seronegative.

The CDR3: CASSPVAGGTDTQYF. DNA of the CDR3: TGTGCCAGCAGCCCGGTAGCGGGAGGAACAGATACGCAGTATTTT. The J gene is TRBJ2-3, the V gene TRBV7-8; 10 nucleotides agree with TRBD2. V was pared by 5 bases and J by 3 bases, with 5 bases of the junction left unmatched. Germline loops: CDR1 SGHVS, CDR2 FQNEAQ. CDR3 size: 15 residues. The whole variable domain, filled in from reference TRBV7-8 and TRBJ2-3, reads GAGVSQSPRYKVAKRGQDVALRCDPISGHVSLFWYQQALGQGPEFLTYFQNEAQLDKSGLPSDRFFAERPEGSVSTLKIQRTQQEDSAVYLCASSPVAGGTDTQYFGPGTRLTVL.

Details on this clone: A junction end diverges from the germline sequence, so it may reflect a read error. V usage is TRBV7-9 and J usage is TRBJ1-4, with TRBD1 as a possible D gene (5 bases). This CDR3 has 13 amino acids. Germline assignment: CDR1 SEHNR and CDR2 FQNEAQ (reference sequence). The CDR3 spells CSSDIGGNEKLFF. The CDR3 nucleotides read TGTTCCAGCGACATCGGGGGGAATGAAAAACTGTTTTTT.

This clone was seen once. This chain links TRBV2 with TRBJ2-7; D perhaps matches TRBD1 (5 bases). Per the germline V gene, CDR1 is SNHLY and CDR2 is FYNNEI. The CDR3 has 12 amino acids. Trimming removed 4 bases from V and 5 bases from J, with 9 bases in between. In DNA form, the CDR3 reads TGTGCCAGCAGTGTTTTGGGGCACGAGCAGTACTTC. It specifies CASSVLGHEQYF.

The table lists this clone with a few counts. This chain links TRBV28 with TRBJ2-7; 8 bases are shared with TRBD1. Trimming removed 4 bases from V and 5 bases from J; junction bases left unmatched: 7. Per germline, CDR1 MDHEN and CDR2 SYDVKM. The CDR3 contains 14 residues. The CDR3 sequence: CASSYRGVWNEQYF. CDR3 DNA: TGTGCCAGCAGTTACAGGGGGGTTTGGAACGAGCAGTACTTC.

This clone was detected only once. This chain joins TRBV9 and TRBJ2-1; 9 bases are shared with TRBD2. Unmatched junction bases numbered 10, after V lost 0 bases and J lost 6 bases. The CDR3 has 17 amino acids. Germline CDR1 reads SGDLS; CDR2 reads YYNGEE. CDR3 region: CASSVGVQREVGNEQFF. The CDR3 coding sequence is TGTGCCAGCAGCGTAGGGGTCCAGCGGGAGGTCGGCAATGAGCAGTTCTTC.

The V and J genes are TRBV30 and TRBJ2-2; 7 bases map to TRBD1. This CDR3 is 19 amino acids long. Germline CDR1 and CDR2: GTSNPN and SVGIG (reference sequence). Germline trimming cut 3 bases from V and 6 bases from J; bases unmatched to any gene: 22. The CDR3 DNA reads TGTGCCTGGAGCAACTTCGGACAGGTTGCTAGAAGCGACGCCGGGGAGCTGTTTTTT. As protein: CAWSNFGQVARSDAGELFF.

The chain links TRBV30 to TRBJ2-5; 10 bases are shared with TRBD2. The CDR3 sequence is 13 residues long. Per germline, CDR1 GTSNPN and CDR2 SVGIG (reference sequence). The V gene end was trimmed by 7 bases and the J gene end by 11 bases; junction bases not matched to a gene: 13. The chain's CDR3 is CAFGLAAFSEQYF. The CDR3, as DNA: TGTGCCTTTGGACTAGCGGCCTTCTCAGAGCAGTACTTC.

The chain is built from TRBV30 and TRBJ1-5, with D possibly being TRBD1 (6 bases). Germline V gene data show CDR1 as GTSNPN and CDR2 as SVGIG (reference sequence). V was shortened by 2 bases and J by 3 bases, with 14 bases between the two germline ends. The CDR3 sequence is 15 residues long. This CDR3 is CAWSLTDRTNQPQHF. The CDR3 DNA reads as TGTGCCTGGAGTCTGACCGACAGGACCAATCAGCCCCAGCATTTT.

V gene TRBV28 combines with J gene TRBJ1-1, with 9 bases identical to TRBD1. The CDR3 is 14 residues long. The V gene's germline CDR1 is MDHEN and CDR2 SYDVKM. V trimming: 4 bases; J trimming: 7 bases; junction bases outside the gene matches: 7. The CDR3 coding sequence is TGTGCCAGCAGTTACGTGGCGGACAGGGGTGAAGCTTTCTTT. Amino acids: CASSYVADRGEAFF.

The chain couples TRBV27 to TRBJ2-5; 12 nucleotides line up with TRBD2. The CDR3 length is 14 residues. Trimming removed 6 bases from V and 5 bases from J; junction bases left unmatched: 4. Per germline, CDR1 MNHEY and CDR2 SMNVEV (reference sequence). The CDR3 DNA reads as TGTGCCAGCAGCCGCACTAGCGGGAGGGAGACCCAGTACTTC. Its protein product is CASSRTSGRETQYF.

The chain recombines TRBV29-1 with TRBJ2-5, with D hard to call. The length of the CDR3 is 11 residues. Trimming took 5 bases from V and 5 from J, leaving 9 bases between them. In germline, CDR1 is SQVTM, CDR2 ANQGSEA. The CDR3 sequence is CSVSLRETQYF. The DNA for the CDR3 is TGCAGCGTTTCTCTCCGGGAGACCCAGTACTTC.

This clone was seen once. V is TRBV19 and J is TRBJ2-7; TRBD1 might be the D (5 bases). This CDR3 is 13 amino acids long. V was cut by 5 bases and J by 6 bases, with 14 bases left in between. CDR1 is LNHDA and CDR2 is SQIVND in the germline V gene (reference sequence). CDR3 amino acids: CASSRDRSPEQYF. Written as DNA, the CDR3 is TGTGCCAGTAGTCGAGACAGATCCCCCGAGCAGTACTTC.

The DNA of the CDR3 is TGTGCCAGCAGAGACAGCGGCACAGATACGCAGTATTTT. It is translated as CASRDSGTDTQYF. This sequence joins TRBV7-9 and TRBJ2-3, with D maybe TRBD1 (5 bases). V was clipped by 6 bases and J by 1 base, with 8 bases between them. The CDR3 has 13 residues. Germline CDR1 SEHNR, CDR2 FQNEAQ (reference sequence).

CDR3 in amino acids: CASSLVVGSSYNEQFF. The DNA for the CDR3 is TGCGCCAGCAGCTTGGTCGTCGGGAGCTCCTACAATGAGCAGTTCTTC. The rearrangement links TRBV5-1 to TRBJ2-1; D might be TRBD2 (6 bases). Per the germline V gene, CDR1 is SGHRS and CDR2 is YFSETQ. Trimming shortened V by 0 bases and J by 0 bases, and 10 bases separated the two germline ends. CDR3 size: 16 residues.

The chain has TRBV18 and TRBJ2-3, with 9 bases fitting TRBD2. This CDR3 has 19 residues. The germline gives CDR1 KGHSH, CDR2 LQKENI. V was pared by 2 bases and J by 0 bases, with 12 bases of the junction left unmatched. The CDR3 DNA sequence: TGTGCCAGCTCACCAGGTCTAGCGGGACTTTTAATCAGCACAGATACGCAGTATTTT. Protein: CASSPGLAGLLISTDTQYF. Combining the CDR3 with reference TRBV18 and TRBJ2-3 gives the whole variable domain NAGVMQNPRHLVRRRGQEARLRCSPMKGHSHVYWYRQLPEEGLKFMVYLQKENIIDESGMPKERFSAEFPKEGPSILRIQQVVRGDSAAYFCASSPGLAGLLISTDTQYFGPGTRLTVL.

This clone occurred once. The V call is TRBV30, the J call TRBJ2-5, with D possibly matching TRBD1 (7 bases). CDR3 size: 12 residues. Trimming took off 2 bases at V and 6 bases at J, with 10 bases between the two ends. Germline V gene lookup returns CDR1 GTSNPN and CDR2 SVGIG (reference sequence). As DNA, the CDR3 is TGTGCCTGGAGTCCAGGGGGGAAGACCCAGTACTTC. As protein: CAWSPGGKTQYF. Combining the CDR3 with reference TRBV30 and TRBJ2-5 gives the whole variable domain SQTIHQWPATLVQPVGSPLSLECTVEGTSNPNLYWYRQAAGRGLQLLFYSVGIGQISSEVPQNLSASRPQDRQFILSSKKLLLSDSGFYLCAWSPGGKTQYFGPGTRLLVL.

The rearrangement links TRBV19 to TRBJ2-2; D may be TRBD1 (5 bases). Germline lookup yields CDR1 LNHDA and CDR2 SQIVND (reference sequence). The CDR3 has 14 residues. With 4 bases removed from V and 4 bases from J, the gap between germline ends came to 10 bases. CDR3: CASSSQGFTGELFF. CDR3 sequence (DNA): TGTGCCAGTAGTAGCCAGGGATTCACCGGGGAGCTGTTTTTT.

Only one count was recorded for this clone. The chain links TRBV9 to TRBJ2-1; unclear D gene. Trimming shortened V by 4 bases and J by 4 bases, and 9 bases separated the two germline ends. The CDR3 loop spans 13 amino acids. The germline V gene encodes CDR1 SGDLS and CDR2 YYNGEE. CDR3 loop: CASSTESYNEQFF. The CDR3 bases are TGTGCCAGCAGCACGGAGAGTTACAATGAGCAGTTCTTC. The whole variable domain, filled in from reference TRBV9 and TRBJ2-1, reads DSGVTQTPKHLITATGQRVTLRCSPRSGDLSVYWYQQSLDQGLQFLIQYYNGEERAKGNILERFSAQQFPDLHSELNLSSLELGDSALYFCASSTESYNEQFFGPGTRLTVL.

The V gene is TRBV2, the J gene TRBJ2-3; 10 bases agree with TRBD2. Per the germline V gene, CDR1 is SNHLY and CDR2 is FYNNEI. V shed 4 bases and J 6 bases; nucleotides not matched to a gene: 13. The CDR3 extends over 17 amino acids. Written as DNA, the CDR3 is TGTGCCAGCAGTGGGGCTAGCGGGAGTTTAAGGGGGGATACGCAGTATTTT. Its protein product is CASSGASGSLRGDTQYF.

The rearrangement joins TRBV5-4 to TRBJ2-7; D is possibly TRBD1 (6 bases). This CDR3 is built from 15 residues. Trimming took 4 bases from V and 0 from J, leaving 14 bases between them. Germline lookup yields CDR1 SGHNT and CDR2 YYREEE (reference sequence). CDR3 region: CASSPGQGISYEQYF. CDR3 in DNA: TGTGCCAGCAGCCCGGGACAAGGTATCTCCTACGAGCAGTACTTC.

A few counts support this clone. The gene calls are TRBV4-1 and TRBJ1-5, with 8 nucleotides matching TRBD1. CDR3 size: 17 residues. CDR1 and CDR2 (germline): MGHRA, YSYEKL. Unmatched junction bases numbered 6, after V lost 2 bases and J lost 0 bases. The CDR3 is CASSQRQGFYSNQPQHF. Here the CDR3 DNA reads TGCGCCAGCAGCCAAAGACAGGGGTTCTATAGCAATCAGCCCCAGCATTTT.

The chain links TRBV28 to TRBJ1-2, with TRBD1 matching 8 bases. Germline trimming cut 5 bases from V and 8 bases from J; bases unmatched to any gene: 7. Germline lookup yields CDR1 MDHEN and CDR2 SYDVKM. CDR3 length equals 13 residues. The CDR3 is CASSRRTGYGYTF. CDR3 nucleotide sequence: TGTGCCAGCAGTCGAAGGACAGGGTACGGCTACACCTTC.